This T cell receptor beta chain was captured by sequencing in a study of blood T cell repertoires in COVID-19. TCRdb keeps only in-frame clones here, not all; method: immunoSEQ multiplex PCR. The table includes 70,000 to 90,000 clones, 88% detected once. This CDR3 spans 15 amino acids. Per the germline V gene, CDR1 is MNHEY and CDR2 is SVGAGI. Losses at the gene ends were 11 bases for V and 0 bases for J; bases not matched to a gene: 7. The specimen sequenced was peripheral blood. The receptor was isolated from a human donor in a cohort sampled during active COVID-19. The chain recombines TRBV6-5 with TRBJ2-6; TRBD1 aligns across 7 bases. CDR3 protein: CAVQGSSSGANVLTF. CDR3 coding DNA: TGTGCCGTACAGGGGTCTAGCTCTGGGGCCAACGTCCTGACTTTC.